The present entry profiles one T cell receptor (beta chain) with its context. As originally analysed: Counts of nucleated cells, estimated from reference gene primer amplification, were obtained. Sequenced by immunoSEQ multiplex PCR; TCRdb stores in-frame clones only, minus some. V and J calls and clone size follow that table, whereas D and trimming were derived from the DNA. Among more than 95,000 clones listed, about 88% were seen once. The data belong to a study of blood T cell repertoires in COVID-19. Study-level information: The analysed material was cDNA or gDNA that came from T cells, B-cell-depleted T cells, or PBMCs.

The sequencing sample was made of peripheral blood. This TCR was sampled from a human donor in a cohort sampled during active COVID-19.

CDR3 nucleotide sequence: TGTGCCAGTAGTACCCCCCCCCTTCTAGCGGGAGGGACGGATGAGCAGTTCTTC. The encoded protein is CASSTPPLLAGGTDEQFF. The V gene is TRBV19, the J gene TRBJ2-1, with TRBD2 matching over 12 bases. The germline CDR1 and CDR2 sequences are LNHDA and SQIVND (reference sequence). The CDR3 is 18 amino acids. Germline trimming cut 4 bases from V and 8 bases from J; bases unmatched to any gene: 15.